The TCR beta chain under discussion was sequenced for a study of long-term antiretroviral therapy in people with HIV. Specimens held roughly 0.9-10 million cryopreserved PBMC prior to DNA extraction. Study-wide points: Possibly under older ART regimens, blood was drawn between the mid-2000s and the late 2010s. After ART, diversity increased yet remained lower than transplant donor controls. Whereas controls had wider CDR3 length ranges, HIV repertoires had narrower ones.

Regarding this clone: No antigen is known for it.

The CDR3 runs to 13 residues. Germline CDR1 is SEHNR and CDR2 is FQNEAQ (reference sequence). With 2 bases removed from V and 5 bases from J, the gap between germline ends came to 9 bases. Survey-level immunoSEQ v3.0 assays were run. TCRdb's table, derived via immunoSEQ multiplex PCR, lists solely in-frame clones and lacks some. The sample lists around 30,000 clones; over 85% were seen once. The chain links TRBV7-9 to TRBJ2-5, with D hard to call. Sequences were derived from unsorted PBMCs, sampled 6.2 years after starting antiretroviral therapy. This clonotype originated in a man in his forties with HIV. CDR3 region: CASSLPETETQYF. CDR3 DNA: TGTGCCAGCAGCTTACCAGAGACCGAGACCCAGTACTTC. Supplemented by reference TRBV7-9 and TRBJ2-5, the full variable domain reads DTGVSQNPRHKITKRGQNVTFRCDPISEHNRLYWYRQTLGQGPEFLTYFQNEAQLEKSRLLSDRFSAERPKGSFSTLEIQRTEQGDSAMYLCASSLPETETQYFGPGTRLLVL.